Listed below are T cell receptor beta chains from one sample, sequenced in a study of post-analysis software for immune sequencing data. A single record per CDR3 protein comes from TCRdb applying MiXCR to the PCR reads. The sample gives about 770,000 distinct CDR3 sequences, 40% to 55% of which show up once; just under 5% is in the top ten. Sequencing was performed on blood. The receptors were sampled from a girl between 10 and 17 years old with multiple sclerosis. The CDR3 runs from the conserved cysteine through the conserved F or W. A D gene is named only where the DNA matches it firmly. Only some rows state a clone size, as once, few, many or a class for expanded clones.

j_call: TRBJ1-4; clone_size: few; d_call: .; v_call: TRBV27; cdr3_aa: CASSLFGDEKLFF; cdr3_nt: TGTGCCAGCAGTTTATTTGGGGATGAAAAACTGTTTTTT
j_call: TRBJ1-2; clone_size: .; d_call: TRBD1; v_call: TRBV6-5; cdr3_aa: CASSYGTGGTDGYTF; cdr3_nt: TGTGCCAGCAGTTACGGGACAGGGGGCACGGATGGCTACACCTTC
j_call: TRBJ2-3; clone_size: .; d_call: TRBD2; v_call: TRBV5-1; cdr3_aa: CASSSRLAPSTDTQYF; cdr3_nt: TGCGCCAGCAGCTCCCGACTAGCGCCAAGCACAGATACGCAGTATTTT
j_call: TRBJ2-7; clone_size: many; d_call: TRBD2; v_call: TRBV7-6; cdr3_aa: CASSPTGLAAEQYF; cdr3_nt: TGTGCCAGCAGCCCTACGGGACTAGCGGCTGAGCAGTACTTC
j_call: TRBJ2-3; clone_size: few; d_call: TRBD1; v_call: TRBV7-2; cdr3_aa: CASNLRAGGPTDTQYF; cdr3_nt: TGTGCCAGCAACTTACGGGCAGGGGGCCCCACAGATACGCAGTATTTT
j_call: TRBJ2-1; clone_size: .; d_call: .; v_call: TRBV7-2; cdr3_aa: CASSTEGSSSYNEQFF; cdr3_nt: TGTGCCAGCAGTACGGAAGGCTCTAGCTCCTACAATGAGCAGTTCTTC
j_call: TRBJ2-7; clone_size: few; d_call: .; v_call: TRBV5-6; cdr3_aa: CASSSPNRDEQYF; cdr3_nt: TGTGCCAGCAGCTCTCCGAACAGGGACGAGCAGTACTTC
j_call: TRBJ1-4; clone_size: .; d_call: TRBD1; v_call: TRBV7-9; cdr3_aa: CASSTGDRGATNEKLFF; cdr3_nt: TGTGCCAGCAGCACGGGGGACAGGGGGGCAACTAATGAAAAACTGTTTTTT
j_call: TRBJ2-1; clone_size: .; d_call: TRBD2; v_call: TRBV10-2; cdr3_aa: CASSESGSYNEQFF; cdr3_nt: TGCGCCAGCAGTGAAAGCGGGAGTTACAATGAGCAGTTCTTC
j_call: TRBJ1-1; clone_size: .; d_call: TRBD1; v_call: TRBV4-1; cdr3_aa: CASSHLGTGATEAFF; cdr3_nt: TGCGCCAGCAGCCATCTAGGGACAGGGGCCACTGAAGCTTTCTTT
j_call: TRBJ2-1; clone_size: .; d_call: .; v_call: TRBV21-1; cdr3_aa: CASSRFAGSSYNEQFF; cdr3_nt: TGTGCCAGCAGCAGGTTCGCGGGGAGCTCCTACAATGAGCAGTTCTTC
j_call: TRBJ2-1; clone_size: .; d_call: .; v_call: TRBV29-1; cdr3_aa: CSAAESINEQFF; cdr3_nt: TGCAGCGCTGCCGAGTCCATCAATGAGCAGTTCTTC
j_call: TRBJ2-5; clone_size: few; d_call: .; v_call: TRBV7-2; cdr3_aa: CASSLMWLVETQYF; cdr3_nt: TGTGCCAGCAGCCTCATGTGGTTGGTGGAGACCCAGTACTTC
j_call: TRBJ2-7; clone_size: .; d_call: .; v_call: TRBV7-7; cdr3_aa: CASSNRHGFYEQYF; cdr3_nt: TGTGCTAGCAGCAATCGTCATGGCTTCTACGAGCAGTACTTC
j_call: TRBJ2-3; clone_size: few; d_call: TRBD2; v_call: TRBV6-1; cdr3_aa: CASGLELTDTQYF; cdr3_nt: TGTGCCTCCGGACTAGAGCTCACAGATACGCAGTATTTT
j_call: TRBJ1-2; clone_size: few; d_call: .; v_call: TRBV5-1; cdr3_aa: CASSLTTSLGDGYTF; cdr3_nt: TGCGCCAGCAGCTTGACGACATCCTTAGGGGATGGCTACACCTTC
j_call: TRBJ2-1; clone_size: .; d_call: TRBD2; v_call: TRBV24-1; cdr3_aa: CATSGNSYEQFF; cdr3_nt: TGTGCCACTAGCGGGAATAGCTATGAGCAGTTCTTC
j_call: TRBJ2-1; clone_size: once; d_call: TRBD2; v_call: TRBV27; cdr3_aa: CASSWGTSGSGDYNEQFF; cdr3_nt: TGTGCCAGCAGTTGGGGGACTAGCGGGAGTGGGGACTACAATGAGCAGTTCTTC
j_call: TRBJ1-1; clone_size: .; d_call: .; v_call: TRBV27; cdr3_aa: CASSLNQPNTEAFF; cdr3_nt: TGTGCCAGCAGTTTGAATCAGCCGAACACTGAAGCTTTCTTT
j_call: TRBJ2-7; clone_size: .; d_call: .; v_call: TRBV10-3; cdr3_aa: CAISESGDGPSYEQYF; cdr3_nt: TGTGCCATCAGTGAGTCAGGGGACGGACCCTCCTACGAGCAGTACTTC
j_call: TRBJ2-4; clone_size: .; d_call: .; v_call: TRBV11-3; cdr3_aa: CASSLDEVSEQYF; cdr3_nt: TGTGCCAGCAGCTTAGACGAAGTCAGTGAGCAGTACTTC
j_call: TRBJ2-7; clone_size: .; d_call: .; v_call: TRBV20-1; cdr3_aa: CSARDTSGEKLYEQYF; cdr3_nt: TGCAGTGCCAGGGACACCTCGGGAGAGAAATTATACGAGCAGTACTTC
j_call: TRBJ2-3; clone_size: .; d_call: TRBD1; v_call: TRBV12-3/TRBV12-4; cdr3_aa: CASSNRTGSTDTKYF; cdr3_nt: TGTGCCAGCAGCAACCGGACAGGGAGCACAGATACGAAGTATTTT
j_call: TRBJ2-1; clone_size: .; d_call: TRBD2; v_call: TRBV9; cdr3_aa: CASSAVGLAGGSEQFF; cdr3_nt: TGTGCCAGCAGCGCCGTCGGACTAGCGGGAGGCAGTGAGCAGTTCTTC
j_call: TRBJ2-7; clone_size: few; d_call: TRBD2; v_call: TRBV24-1; cdr3_aa: CATSVSGTSVNEQYF; cdr3_nt: TGTGCCACCAGTGTAAGCGGGACCTCAGTGAACGAGCAGTACTTC
j_call: TRBJ2-3; clone_size: .; d_call: .; v_call: TRBV7-2; cdr3_aa: CASSLGSIAQYF; cdr3_nt: TGTGCCAGCAGCTTAGGATCTATTGCGCAGTATTTT
j_call: TRBJ2-3; clone_size: few; d_call: .; v_call: TRBV18; cdr3_aa: CASSPPVATDTQYF; cdr3_nt: TGTGCCAGCTCACCCCCGGTGGCCACAGATACGCAGTATTTT
j_call: TRBJ2-5; clone_size: .; d_call: .; v_call: TRBV5-1; cdr3_aa: CAGSFNREETQYF; cdr3_nt: TGCGCCGGCAGCTTCAATCGGGAAGAGACCCAGTACTTC
j_call: TRBJ2-7; clone_size: few; d_call: .; v_call: TRBV29-1; cdr3_aa: CSVESRLNYEQYF; cdr3_nt: TGCAGCGTTGAGTCCAGGCTCAACTACGAGCAGTACTTC
j_call: TRBJ2-7; clone_size: .; d_call: .; v_call: TRBV6-2/TRBV6-3; cdr3_aa: CASSYGGNSYEQYF; cdr3_nt: TGTGCCAGCAGTTACGGCGGGAACTCCTACGAGCAGTACTTC
j_call: TRBJ2-5; clone_size: .; d_call: .; v_call: TRBV20-1; cdr3_aa: CSARDLRLQETQYF; cdr3_nt: TGCAGTGCTAGAGATCTCAGACTACAAGAGACCCAGTACTTC
j_call: TRBJ2-1; clone_size: .; d_call: .; v_call: TRBV5-4; cdr3_aa: CASSLLESEQFF; cdr3_nt: TGTGCCAGCAGCTTGCTGGAATCTGAGCAGTTCTTC
j_call: TRBJ2-5; clone_size: .; d_call: TRBD2; v_call: TRBV5-1; cdr3_aa: CASSPEAAGGRETQYF; cdr3_nt: TGCGCCAGCAGCCCAGAGGCGGCGGGAGGACGGGAGACCCAGTACTTC
j_call: TRBJ2-1; clone_size: .; d_call: TRBD2; v_call: TRBV6-4; cdr3_aa: CASGAGLAGDEQFF; cdr3_nt: TGTGCCAGCGGTGCGGGACTAGCGGGAGACGAGCAGTTCTTC
j_call: TRBJ2-1; clone_size: few; d_call: TRBD1; v_call: TRBV5-6; cdr3_aa: CASSLGYRGSEQFF; cdr3_nt: TGTGCCAGCAGCTTAGGGTACAGGGGGAGTGAGCAGTTCTTC
j_call: TRBJ2-1; clone_size: few; d_call: .; v_call: TRBV5-1; cdr3_aa: CASSPREDYNEQFF; cdr3_nt: TGCGCCAGCAGTCCCAGGGAGGATTACAATGAGCAGTTCTTC
j_call: TRBJ2-5; clone_size: .; d_call: TRBD1; v_call: TRBV7-2; cdr3_aa: CASSSTRQGTKETQYF; cdr3_nt: TGTGCCAGCAGCTCCACTCGACAGGGCACCAAAGAGACCCAGTACTTC
j_call: TRBJ2-1; clone_size: .; d_call: .; v_call: TRBV12-3/TRBV12-4; cdr3_aa: CASSFGDVQFF; cdr3_nt: TGTGCCAGCAGTTTCGGGGACGTACAGTTCTTC
j_call: TRBJ2-3; clone_size: few; d_call: TRBD1; v_call: TRBV7-3; cdr3_aa: CASSLLPQGVDTQYF; cdr3_nt: TGTGCCAGCAGCTTACTCCCCCAGGGGGTAGATACGCAGTATTTT
j_call: TRBJ2-4; clone_size: .; d_call: .; v_call: TRBV18; cdr3_aa: CASSTDGPLAKNIQYF; cdr3_nt: TGTGCCAGCTCAACGGACGGCCCCTTAGCCAAAAACATTCAGTACTTC
j_call: TRBJ2-5; clone_size: .; d_call: .; v_call: TRBV7-9; cdr3_aa: CASSLTGSGIREQYF; cdr3_nt: TGTGCCAGCAGCTTAACGGGGTCAGGGATACGGGAGCAGTACTTC
j_call: TRBJ2-1; clone_size: .; d_call: TRBD2; v_call: TRBV6-1; cdr3_aa: CASSPSGVSYNEQFF; cdr3_nt: TGTGCCAGCAGTCCTAGCGGAGTCTCCTACAATGAGCAGTTCTTC
j_call: TRBJ2-5; clone_size: .; d_call: .; v_call: TRBV15; cdr3_aa: CATSRYRSETQYF; cdr3_nt: TGTGCCACCAGCAGATATAGATCGGAGACCCAGTACTTC
j_call: TRBJ2-1; clone_size: .; d_call: .; v_call: TRBV11-3; cdr3_aa: CASSFPPYNEQFF; cdr3_nt: TGTGCCAGCAGCTTCCCCCCCTACAATGAGCAGTTCTTC
j_call: TRBJ2-1; clone_size: many; d_call: .; v_call: TRBV11-3; cdr3_aa: CASSLGQPLKNNEQFF; cdr3_nt: TGTGCCAGCAGCTTAGGTCAGCCACTAAAAAACAATGAGCAGTTCTTC
j_call: TRBJ2-7; clone_size: .; d_call: TRBD2; v_call: TRBV20-1; cdr3_aa: CSARDYRLAGPSYEQYF; cdr3_nt: TGCAGTGCTAGAGATTATCGGCTAGCGGGGCCATCCTACGAGCAGTACTTC
j_call: TRBJ2-7; clone_size: .; d_call: TRBD2; v_call: TRBV5-1; cdr3_aa: CASSVLAGGLAEQYF; cdr3_nt: TGCGCCAGCAGCGTGCTAGCGGGAGGACTTGCCGAGCAGTACTTC
j_call: TRBJ1-2; clone_size: .; d_call: TRBD1; v_call: TRBV6-6; cdr3_aa: CASSYEEGALLYGYTF; cdr3_nt: TGTGCCAGCAGTTACGAGGAGGGGGCGCTTCTTTATGGCTACACCTTC
j_call: TRBJ2-4; clone_size: few; d_call: .; v_call: TRBV29-1; cdr3_aa: CSVPSAKGAKNIQYF; cdr3_nt: TGCAGCGTCCCCTCGGCGAAGGGAGCCAAAAACATTCAGTACTTC
j_call: TRBJ2-7; clone_size: .; d_call: .; v_call: TRBV5-1; cdr3_aa: CASSLDSFTHEQYF; cdr3_nt: TGCGCCAGCAGCCTAGACTCCTTCACCCACGAGCAGTACTTC
j_call: TRBJ2-1; clone_size: .; d_call: TRBD2; v_call: TRBV20-1; cdr3_aa: CSAGIIAGYYNEQFF; cdr3_nt: TGCAGTGCCGGGATAATAGCGGGATACTACAATGAGCAGTTCTTC
j_call: TRBJ2-7; clone_size: .; d_call: .; v_call: TRBV29-1; cdr3_aa: CSVDGGGAYEQYF; cdr3_nt: TGCAGCGTTGACGGAGGGGGGGCCTACGAGCAGTACTTC
j_call: TRBJ2-1; clone_size: .; d_call: TRBD2; v_call: TRBV5-1; cdr3_aa: CASSDEPGGLAGNEQFF; cdr3_nt: TGCGCCAGCAGCGACGAACCGGGGGGACTAGCGGGTAATGAGCAGTTCTTC
j_call: TRBJ2-3; clone_size: .; d_call: .; v_call: TRBV5-1; cdr3_aa: CASSFAGISTDTQYF; cdr3_nt: TGCGCCAGCAGCTTTGCAGGGATCAGCACAGATACGCAGTATTTT